The clone carrying this T cell receptor beta chain showed up many times. Indicated time point: newly diagnosed GD, antithyroid drugs for less than 3 months. PBMC RNA was the source of the TCR library. V lost 8 bases, J lost 3 bases, and 15 bases lay in between. The CDR3 is 14 residues long. CDR1 is SNHLY and CDR2 is FYNNEI in the germline V gene. For TCR beta, libraries came from iRepertoire HTBI primers and Arm-PCR of CDR3 regions. TCRdb re-called the multiplex PCR reads through MiXCR, storing one row per CDR3 protein. The sample includes 530,000 or so distinct CDR3 sequences, approximately 12% seen only once; the top ten take about 9.1%. The data derive from a study of regulatory T cells in long-lasting Graves disease. These same data were also listed under a study on T cells in Graves' hyperthyroidism and ophthalmopathy.

This chain connects TRBV2 to TRBJ2-3; no reliable D call. The sample here was peripheral blood mononuclear cells (PBMCs), taken at new diagnosis, from a patient treated with antithyroid drugs. This receptor was obtained from a man aged 25-45 years with Graves disease. The CDR3 loop reads CASAWGFGTDTQYF. CDR3 nucleotides: TGTGCCAGCGCTTGGGGTTTTGGGACAGATACGCAGTATTTT.